The clone carrying this TCR beta chain showed up many times. As yet, its antigen is unknown. The record originates from a study of CD8+CD57+ T cells in acquired aplastic anemia. Across the study: Isolated CD4+ and CD8+ cells, once sorted, yielded DNA averaging around 3 ug.

Study-wide findings and caveats: Significant differences in CD8+ Simpson's diversity were not observed between patients and controls. In common between the patients and the controls were more than 25 CD8+ CDR3 sequences.

TCR beta VDJ combinations and CDR3 sequences were profiled from genomic DNA. TCRdb re-analysed the reads in MiXCR, keeping a single row per CDR3 protein. Among about 81,000 distinct CDR3 sequences listed, approximately 46% were seen once. Germline V gene lookup returns CDR1 LNHDA and CDR2 SQIVND (reference sequence). V was pared by 6 bases and J by 6 bases, with 12 bases between. The CDR3 is 13 amino acids. The rearrangement links TRBV19 to TRBJ2-1; maybe TRBD1 (6 bases). This receptor was obtained from a human donor in good health, serving as a control. Sequencing input: sorted CD4+, CD8+, or CD8+CD57+ T cells (not recorded which) from PBMCs. The CDR3 protein is CASSPTGGNEQFF. CDR3 DNA: TGTGCCAGTAGCCCGACAGGAGGCAATGAGCAGTTCTTC.